This TCR beta chain was profiled in a study of shared clonotypes between healthy human individuals (dated by TCRdb to 2020 to 2022). Turning to the overall study: The cohort comprised two women and a few men aged 18 to 49 years. To estimate repertoire size and how much clonotype sharing occurs between individuals, the study deeply sequenced the blood TCR repertoires of five healthy adults. Per donor, leukapheresis produced somewhere between about 0.9 and 9.5 billion PBMCs. Different laboratories and diverse techniques were used to prepare libraries and sequence TCR repertoires, to increase sequencing depth and limit assay-specific biases.

Using the deep immunoSEQ assay, TCR CDR3 regions were amplified from genomic DNA by multiplex PCR. Genomic DNA extracted from each cell subset was distributed evenly over all wells of several immunoSEQ 96-well plates, and each plate served as one replicate. For unsorted PBMC, approximately 310 ng genomic DNA, equal to 25,000 to 35,000 T cell genomes, was loaded into each replicate PCR. Unsorted PBMC genomic DNA was sequenced across ten immunoSEQ deep assay plates. Purified libraries were quantified with a Qubit 3.0 fluorometer, sized on a Bioanalyzer 2100, and re-quantified with the KAPA Library Quantification kit. Every immunoSEQ 96-well plate was sequenced on a dedicated single-read 150-cycle Illumina NextSeq 550 flow cell. On the authors' methods: Because the immunoSEQ output included only junctional sequences and no quality scores, the filtering could not be the same as the filtering used for full-length reads. Sequences were annotated with PyIR, a Python wrapper for IgBLAST v1.9, and V/J genes and CDR3 were assigned using IMGT germline references. Any read was removed if the V/J assignment was weak (E-value above 1e-6), the CDR3 was missing, or the read contained stop codons, out-of-frame junctions, or ambiguous translated residues. V3J clonotypes were defined as sequences sharing an identical inferred V gene, J gene, and CDR3 amino acid sequence. To compute the percentage overlap between repertoires, the number of shared unique clonotypes was divided by the size of the smaller repertoire. Three approaches were used to assess repertoire richness: RTK rarefaction, the Chao1 estimator, and Recon v2.1 estimates of unobserved clonotypes. The table was pulled from immuneACCESS by TCRdb, which kept in-frame rearrangements only. Such tables lose some clones; where checked, under half of the loss comes from unresolved V genes, and the rest has no known cause. The DNA gave D and trimming, while V, J and clone size come from that table. Within this sample are fewer than 600,000 clones, with roughly 83% of them counted one time only. The ten largest clonotypes hold about 12% of the sample.

Study-level results and caveats: The small number of donors limited the genetic and exposure-history diversity represented. Pairwise subsampling led to the expectation that sequencing depth would affect the degree of clonotype sharing among donors. Sampling was restricted to blood, and TCR repertoires in tissue are likely to differ from TCR repertoires in blood.

About this clone itself: This clone's antigen is unknown. No clone much larger than this one lies a single base away; base qualities are absent.

Per the germline V gene, MNHNS is the CDR1 and SASEGT is the CDR2. The V end loses 6 bases and the J end loses 4 bases, and a stretch of 15 bases separates them. There are 14 amino acids in the CDR3, from cysteine to phenylalanine inclusive. Here the CDR3 DNA is all that survives: 42 bases in frame from base 1. The donors were healthy, HIV-negative adults with no recently reported acute infections or vaccinations. Every donor was a Caucasian adult residing in Nashville, Tennessee, USA. For unsorted samples, 84 million or so PBMCs were counted, and genomic DNA was extracted using the QIAamp DNA Blood Mini kit. Blood was obtained by leukapheresis, after which PBMCs were separated by Ficoll-Histopaque density gradient centrifugation and cryopreserved in liquid nitrogen vapor phase.

Sequenced sample: PBMCs. In this chain, TRBV6-1 is recombined with TRBJ1-2; matching of 5 bases hints at TRBD1 as the D gene. This sequence was found in a woman in her thirties or forties in good health. Some clones in this sample may be carry-over from other donors' samples. The encoded CDR3 is CASRVSGTPYGYTF. The DNA sequence follows: TGTGCCAGCAGGGTTTCCGGGACGCCCTATGGCTACACCTTC.